This T cell receptor (beta chain) was recorded in a study of T cells in Graves' hyperthyroidism and ophthalmopathy. TCR beta CDR3 regions were amplified from RNA. The TCR CDR3 first-round RT-PCR relied on the HTBI primer set. TCRdb itself ran the multiplex PCR reads through MiXCR, one entry per CDR3 protein. The sample lists hundreds of thousands of distinct CDR3 sequences; 18% were seen once. This clonotype has ten or more counts. The V end was cut by 1 base, the J end by 3 bases, with 11 bases between. This CDR3 is 15 amino acids long. The receptor's source is a woman aged 45 to 65 with Graves' hyperthyroidism that later progressed to Graves' ophthalmopathy. The rearrangement joins TRBV12-3 or TRBV12-4 to TRBJ2-3; D is perhaps TRBD1 or TRBD2 (7 bases each). The sample taken for sequencing was blood. For the CDR3, the DNA is TGTGCCAGCAGTTTAGTCAGGGGGGGAACAGATACGCAGTATTTT. It is translated as CASSLVRGGTDTQYF.